This is a list of T cell receptor beta chains from one sample in a study of T cells after yellow fever vaccination. TCRdb called the 5' RACE reads again in MiXCR, with one record for every CDR3 protein. The table lists some 220,000 distinct CDR3 sequences, 2.5% to 3.5% of them singletons. The sequenced sample was CD4+ T cells sorted from PBMCs, obtained 10 days after the yellow fever booster vaccination. The source is a man between 18 and 29 years old who received the YFV17D yellow fever vaccine. Both conserved end residues are part of each CDR3. Each record gives: CDR3 protein, J gene, V gene.

CDR3 protein: CASSQGARTGGIADTQYF
J gene: TRBJ2-3
V gene: TRBV4-3

CDR3 protein: CASSPLPHSPLHF
J gene: TRBJ1-6
V gene: TRBV7-2

CDR3 protein: CASSVAPLGNEQFF
J gene: TRBJ2-1
V gene: TRBV9

CDR3 protein: CAIGGSDRLNEQFF
J gene: TRBJ2-1
V gene: TRBV10-3

CDR3 protein: CASSRGTSVKNIQYF
J gene: TRBJ2-4
V gene: TRBV6-2/TRBV6-3

CDR3 protein: CSAPADGGEKLFF
J gene: TRBJ1-4
V gene: TRBV20-1

CDR3 protein: CSGTGTGAEQYF
J gene: TRBJ2-7
V gene: TRBV29-1

CDR3 protein: CASSDPRGASYNEQFF
J gene: TRBJ2-1
V gene: TRBV25-1

CDR3 protein: CASSQGIQASKAEAFF
J gene: TRBJ1-1
V gene: TRBV3-1

CDR3 protein: CASSRQVANEKLFF
J gene: TRBJ1-4
V gene: TRBV7-2

CDR3 protein: CASSVTGIPYGYTF
J gene: TRBJ1-2
V gene: TRBV7-2

CDR3 protein: CSASSLGAGQETQYF
J gene: TRBJ2-5
V gene: TRBV20-1

CDR3 protein: CSSSPPLETHYF
J gene: TRBJ2-5
V gene: TRBV18

CDR3 protein: CASIVGLAVGQETQYF
J gene: TRBJ2-5
V gene: TRBV5-1

CDR3 protein: CASRGGAQETQYF
J gene: TRBJ2-5
V gene: TRBV27

CDR3 protein: CASSLVSQLNTEAFF
J gene: TRBJ1-1
V gene: TRBV7-2

CDR3 protein: CASSHGGESQPQHF
J gene: TRBJ1-5
V gene: TRBV7-2

CDR3 protein: CSASQGGNTEAFF
J gene: TRBJ1-1
V gene: TRBV20-1

CDR3 protein: CASSPLGSTEAFF
J gene: TRBJ1-1
V gene: TRBV18

CDR3 protein: CASSLEGRNEQFF
J gene: TRBJ2-1
V gene: TRBV5-1

CDR3 protein: CASSQLGPLYNEQFF
J gene: TRBJ2-1
V gene: TRBV4-3

CDR3 protein: CASSLAGDFGADTQYF
J gene: TRBJ2-3
V gene: TRBV5-1

CDR3 protein: CASSWRTDTQYF
J gene: TRBJ2-3
V gene: TRBV6-2/TRBV6-3

CDR3 protein: CASSLVGGRDSNQPQHF
J gene: TRBJ1-5
V gene: TRBV7-9

CDR3 protein: CASSLGRHSNQPQHF
J gene: TRBJ1-5
V gene: TRBV12-3/TRBV12-4

CDR3 protein: CASSSPPWRRSGANVLTF
J gene: TRBJ2-6
V gene: TRBV11-2

CDR3 protein: CASEAPLHF
J gene: TRBJ1-6
V gene: TRBV24-1

CDR3 protein: CASSHARGRPDTQYF
J gene: TRBJ2-3
V gene: TRBV14

CDR3 protein: CASSERVGTQYF
J gene: TRBJ2-5
V gene: TRBV6-1

CDR3 protein: CAIRSTSIDEQFF
J gene: TRBJ2-1
V gene: TRBV10-3

CDR3 protein: CASGPRAGANVLTF
J gene: TRBJ2-6
V gene: TRBV19